This T cell receptor (beta chain) is from a study of blood T cell repertoires in COVID-19. Here immunoSEQ multiplex PCR was the method, and the copy in TCRdb shows in-frame clones only, minus some. The repertoire includes 350,000 to 550,000 clones, 85% to 90% of them detected once, and 4.3% sits in the top ten. Losses at the gene ends were 2 bases for V and 5 bases for J; bases not matched to a gene: 7. The germline gives CDR1 SGHNT, CDR2 YENEEA. This CDR3 has 16 amino acids. The source of this sequence is a woman aged 25-40 years with acute or convalescent COVID-19. Sequenced input: peripheral blood. The chain couples TRBV11-3 to TRBJ2-1; 9 bases match TRBD2. The CDR3 nucleotides read TGTGCCAGCAGCTTATTTGGCGGGGGGGCCAACAATGAGCAGTTCTTC. Its protein product is CASSLFGGGANNEQFF.